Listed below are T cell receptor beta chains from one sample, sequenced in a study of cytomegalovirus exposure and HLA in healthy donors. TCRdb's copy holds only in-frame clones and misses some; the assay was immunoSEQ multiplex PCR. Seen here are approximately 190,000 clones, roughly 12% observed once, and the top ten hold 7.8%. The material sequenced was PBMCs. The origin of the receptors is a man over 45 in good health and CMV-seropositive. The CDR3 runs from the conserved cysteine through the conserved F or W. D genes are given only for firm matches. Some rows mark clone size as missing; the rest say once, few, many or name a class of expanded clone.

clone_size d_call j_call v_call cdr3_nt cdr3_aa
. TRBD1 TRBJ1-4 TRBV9 TGTGCCAGCAGCGCTGGACAGGGCAAGCGAGAACTGTTTTTT CASSAGQGKRELFF
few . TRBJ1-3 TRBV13 TGTGCCAGCAGCCTGGGGGGAGTGGCCATATATTTT CASSLGGVAIYF
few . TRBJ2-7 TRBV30 TGTGCCTGGAGTGTGGCAGGGGGGACCTACGAGCAGTACTTC CAWSVAGGTYEQYF
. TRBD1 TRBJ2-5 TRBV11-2 TGTGCCAGCAGCGCGACCCTCCAAGACAGGGCCGAGACCCAGTACTTC CASSATLQDRAETQYF
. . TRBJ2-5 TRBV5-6 TGTGCCAGCAGCCGAAGACAGGCCCTATGGGAGACCCAGTACTTC CASSRRQALWETQYF
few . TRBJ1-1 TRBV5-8 TGTGCCAGCAGCTTGGGACAGAAGAACACTGAAGCTTTCTTT CASSLGQKNTEAFF
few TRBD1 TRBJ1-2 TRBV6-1 TGTGCCAGCAGTGACAGGGGGCTTTATTATGGCTACACCTTC CASSDRGLYYGYTF
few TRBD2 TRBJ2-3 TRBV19 TGTGCCAGTAGTACCCGCGGGGGGGAGGCAGATACGCAGTATTTT CASSTRGGEADTQYF
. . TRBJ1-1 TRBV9 TGTGCCAGCAGCGTAGGGGGGGGCGGAACTGAAGCTTTCTTT CASSVGGGGTEAFF
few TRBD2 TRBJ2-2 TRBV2 TGTGCCAGCAGGCCCCTAGCGGGGGGAATCAACACCGGGGAGCTGTTTTTT CASRPLAGGINTGELFF
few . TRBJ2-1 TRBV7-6 TGTGCCAGCAGCCGCCCGGGGTATGAGCAGTTCTTC CASSRPGYEQFF
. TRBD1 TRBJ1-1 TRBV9 TGTGCCAGCAGCCCTGGACAGGGGAGGACTGAAGCTTTCTTT CASSPGQGRTEAFF
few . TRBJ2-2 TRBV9 TGTGCCAGCAGCACCCTCGGACAGAACACCGGGGAGCTGTTTTTT CASSTLGQNTGELFF
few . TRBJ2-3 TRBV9 TGTGCCAGCAGCGCGCGACAATCTTCAGATACGCAGTATTTT CASSARQSSDTQYF
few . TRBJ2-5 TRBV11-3 TGTGCCAGCAGCTTCCGCGGGCAAGAGACCCAGTACTTC CASSFRGQETQYF
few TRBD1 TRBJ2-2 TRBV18 TGTGCCAGCTCACCAAGACAGGGGGCTCGGACCGGGGAGCTGTTTTTT CASSPRQGARTGELFF
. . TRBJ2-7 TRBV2 TGTGCCAGCACTAGGGGCAGCCCCTACGAGCAGTACTTC CASTRGSPYEQYF
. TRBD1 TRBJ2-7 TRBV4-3 TGCGCCAGCAGCCAAGCTCAGGGGGCTAGGGAGCAGTACTTC CASSQAQGAREQYF
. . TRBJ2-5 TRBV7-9 TGTGCCAGCAGCTTAGTAGGGGTTGAGGAGACCCAGTACTTC CASSLVGVEETQYF
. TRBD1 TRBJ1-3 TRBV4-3 TGCGCCAGCAGCCAAGGACAGGGAGCTGGAAACACCATATATTTT CASSQGQGAGNTIYF
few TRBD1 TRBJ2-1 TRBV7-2 TGTGCCAGCAGAGATAACAGGGGATTCTACAATGAGCAGTTCTTC CASRDNRGFYNEQFF
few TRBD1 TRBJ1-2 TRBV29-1 TGCAGCGTTCCCGGACAGGGGGCTGTTAACTATGGCTACACCTTC CSVPGQGAVNYGYTF
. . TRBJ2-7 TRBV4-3 TGCGCCAGCAGCCAAGATACGGGGTCCTACGAGCAGTACTTC CASSQDTGSYEQYF
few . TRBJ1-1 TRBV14 TGTGCCAGCAGCCTTTATCATGGCAACACTGAAGCTTTCTTT CASSLYHGNTEAFF
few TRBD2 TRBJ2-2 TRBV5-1 TGCGCCAGCAGCCTAAGCGGGGGGGTTGAAAGTCGGGAGCTGTTTTTT CASSLSGGVESRELFF
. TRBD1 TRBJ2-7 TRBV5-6 TGTGCCAGCAGCCCCATGGTGACAGGGGACGAGCAGTACTTC CASSPMVTGDEQYF
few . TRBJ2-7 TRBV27 TGTGCCAGGCGGGGACTCCTACCCTCCTACGAGCAGTACTTC CARRGLLPSYEQYF
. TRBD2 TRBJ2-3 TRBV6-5 TGTGCCAGCAGCGGGACGGGGGGGAGCACAGATACGCAGTATTTT CASSGTGGSTDTQYF
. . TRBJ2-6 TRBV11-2 TGTGCCAGCAGCTTAGGGTTTGGGACTTCCAACGTCCTGACTTTC CASSLGFGTSNVLTF
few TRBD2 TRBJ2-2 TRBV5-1 TGCGCCAGCAGCGTGACTAGCGGGAAAAACACCGGGGAGCTGTTTTTT CASSVTSGKNTGELFF
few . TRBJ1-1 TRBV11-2 TGTGCCAGCAGCTTCCCGACAGGATTAAACACTGAAGCTTTCTTT CASSFPTGLNTEAFF
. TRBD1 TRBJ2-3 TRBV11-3 TGTGCCAGCAGCCAGGGGGACACCCTCACAGATACGCAGTATTTT CASSQGDTLTDTQYF
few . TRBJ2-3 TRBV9 TGTGCCAGCAGCTCTAGCGTCAAAGTGGATACGCAGTATTTT CASSSSVKVDTQYF